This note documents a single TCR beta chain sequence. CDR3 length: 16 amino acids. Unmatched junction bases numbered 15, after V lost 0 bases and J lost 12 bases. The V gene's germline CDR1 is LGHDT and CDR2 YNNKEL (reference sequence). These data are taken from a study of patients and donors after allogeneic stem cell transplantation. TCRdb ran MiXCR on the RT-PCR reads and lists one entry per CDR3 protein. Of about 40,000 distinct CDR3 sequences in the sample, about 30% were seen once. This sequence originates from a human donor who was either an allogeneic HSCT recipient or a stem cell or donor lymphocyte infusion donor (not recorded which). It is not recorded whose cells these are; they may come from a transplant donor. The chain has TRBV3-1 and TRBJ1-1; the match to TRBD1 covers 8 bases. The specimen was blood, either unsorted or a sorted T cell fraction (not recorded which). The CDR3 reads CASSQEWETGEKITFF. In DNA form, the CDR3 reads TGTGCCAGCAGCCAAGAATGGGAGACAGGGGAGAAAATAACTTTCTTT.